A single sample gave rise to the 11 T cell receptor beta chains below, sequenced in a study of vaccination and CD4 T cells after COVID-19. Their target antigens are unknown. Oncomine TCR Beta short-read sequencing was applied to DNA from cultured CD4+ T cells. MiXCR, applied by TCRdb to the PCR reads, yields one record per CDR3 protein. Here the sample spans about 15,000 distinct CDR3 sequences, around half being singletons. Treatment of the sample: approximately 9-day PBMC culture with coronavirus spike peptide pools or control peptides (ViraFEST assay). This material consisted of cultured CD4+ T cells from blood, taken after SARS-CoV-2 vaccination. The receptors originated from a human donor with COVID-19.

The V and J genes are TRBV29-1 and TRBJ1-2; D is perhaps TRBD1 (6 bases). The CDR3 is 13 amino acids. Trimming left V 3 bases short and J 6 bases short, with 14 bases between. The V gene's germline CDR1 is SQVTM and CDR2 ANQGSEA. The CDR3 region is CSVDVGGANGYTF. The CDR3 DNA sequence: TGCAGCGTTGACGTCGGGGGCGCCAATGGCTACACCTTC.

This clonotype showed up just once. J is TRBJ1-6 and V is TRBV28; D is undetermined. CDR1 MDHEN and CDR2 SYDVKM come from the germline V gene. The CDR3 has 15 residues. The V end was cut by 4 bases, the J end by 11 bases, with 18 bases between. The CDR3 sequence: CASSSPGPVGTPLHF. In DNA, the CDR3 is TGTGCCAGCAGTTCCCCGGGCCCAGTAGGGACACCCCTCCACTTT.

This clonotype came up a few times. The chain joins TRBV7-2 to TRBJ1-2; 9 bases map to TRBD1. The CDR3 covers 15 residues. V was pared by 4 bases and J by 3 bases, with 6 bases of the junction left unmatched. In germline, CDR1 is SGHTA, CDR2 FQGNSA. DNA for the CDR3: TGTGCCAGCAGCTCTCAACAGGGGGCGTACTATGGCTACACCTTC. Translating gives CASSSQQGAYYGYTF.

This chain links TRBV6-5 with TRBJ2-3; 8 nucleotides match TRBD2. Germline V gives CDR1 MNHEY, CDR2 SVGAGI. Trimming at V came to 1 base and at J to 1 base, leaving 1 base not matched to a gene. The CDR3 length is 15 residues. This CDR3 is CASSYYGGGTDTQYF. As DNA, the CDR3 is TGTGCCAGCAGTTACTACGGGGGGGGCACAGATACGCAGTATTTT.

The J gene is TRBJ1-2, the V gene TRBV24-1, with D maybe TRBD1 (6 bases). Germline assignment: CDR1 KGHDR and CDR2 SFDVKD. The CDR3 length is 14 residues. Trimming took 7 bases from V and 7 from J, leaving 18 bases between them. CDR3: CATRDGGRGGGYTF. In nucleotides, the CDR3 is TGTGCCACCAGGGACGGTGGCAGGGGAGGTGGCTACACCTTC.

This clonotype was counted between two and nine times. J is TRBJ1-6 and V is TRBV7-6; D unclear. Germline lookup yields CDR1 SGHVS and CDR2 FNYEAQ. CDR3 length: 15 residues. The V end lost 5 bases, the J end lost 5 bases, and 13 bases lay between the germline ends. DNA of the CDR3: TGTGCCAGCAGCCGTTCCGGGGTTAATAATTCACCCCTCCACTTT. Translating gives CASSRSGVNNSPLHF.

The gene calls are TRBV12-3 or TRBV12-4 and TRBJ1-2; D might be TRBD1 (5 bases). The CDR3 runs 11 residues. CDR3 DNA sequence: TGTGCACTTGGGGGGAGAAATGGCTACACCTTC. It specifies CALGGRNGYTF.

The chain uses TRBV12-3 or TRBV12-4 and TRBJ1-6; no clear D gene. This CDR3 region has 13 residues. Trimming cost V 0 bases and J 13 bases, with 10 bases left between them. The CDR3, as DNA: TGTGCCAGCAGTTTAGCTAGGTCCGGGCCCCTCCACTTT. Translation gives CASSLARSGPLHF.

This clonotype was picked up a small number of times. This chain links TRBV20-1 with TRBJ2-2; no reliable D call. This CDR3 has 14 amino acids. V dropped 1 base and J dropped 2 bases, with 8 bases sitting between them. Germline V gene lookup returns CDR1 DFQATT and CDR2 SNEGSKA (reference sequence). The CDR3 bases are TGCAGTGCTAGAGCCCCCACAAACACCGGGGAGCTGTTTTTT. This translates into CSARAPTNTGELFF.

This clonotype was observed a few times. The chain uses TRBV24-1 and TRBJ1-5, with no clear D. The CDR3 runs to 14 residues. The V end lost 4 bases, the J end lost 4 bases, and 10 bases lay between the germline ends. Germline loops: CDR1 KGHDR, CDR2 SFDVKD. CDR3 sequence: CATSEPGQNQPQHF. The CDR3 region has the DNA TGTGCCACCAGTGAACCCGGGCAGAATCAGCCCCAGCATTTT.

This chain connects TRBV4-2 to TRBJ2-7, with D unclear. V shed 1 base and J shed 3 bases, with 10 bases lying between them. From germline, CDR1 is LGHNA and CDR2 YNFKEQ. This CDR3 comprises 14 residues. The CDR3 bases are TGTGCCAGCAGCCAAGTTTCCGGGCACTACGAGCAGTACTTC. Translated: CASSQVSGHYEQYF.